The present entry profiles one T cell receptor (beta chain) with its context. This clonotype has just a few counts. The antigen it recognizes is unknown. Per-base qualities were not stored, and no clone one base away is much larger. Via the germline V gene (reference sequence), CDR1 is LNHDA and CDR2 SQIVND. From the cysteine up to the phenylalanine, the CDR3 has a length of 15 residues. The kept DNA is CDR3 alone, 45 bases in frame from the first base. A distance of 15 bases separates the germline ends of V and J, which lose 7 bases and 2 bases respectively. These data originate in a study of early T cells in non-severe SARS-CoV-2 infection (dated by TCRdb to the early 2020s). Turning to the overall study: TCR sequencing used bulk RNA from unsorted whole blood, so alpha and beta chains could not be paired.

Library preparation was by 5' RACE. TCRdb names NextSeq 500 as the instrument used. Unique molecular identifiers were attached to individual cDNA molecules in the TCR library protocol so that sequencing error and PCR bias could be corrected. Both TCR alpha and beta chains were sequenced, and tight co-correlation was observed between alpha and beta sequence abundances in each sample. Turning to the authors' computational methods: V gene, J gene and CDR3 annotation of TCR sequences was performed with Decombinator V4. Expanded TCRs were defined as changing significantly between any two time points under a Poisson model with p below 0.0001. TCR abundances were normalised to the total number of TCRs sequenced per sample and expressed as counts per million. MAIT TCRs were defined by TRAV1-2 paired with TRAJ12, TRAJ20 or TRAJ33, and iNKT TCRs by TRAV10 paired with TRAJ18. VDJdb, accessed 1 November 2021, was searched for CMV, EBV and SARS-CoV-2 annotated TCRs, excluding TCRs annotated for multiple antigens. The raw public data were reprocessed by TCRdb itself: fastp quality trimming at Q25, MiXCR clonotype calling, in-frame beta chains only. Each entry merges the rows of one CDR3 protein and shows their most common DNA and genes. Here the V and J calls rest on TCRdb's processing, not on the authors' analysis. The sample contains about 66,000 distinct CDR3 sequences, roughly a sixth of them found a single time. Together, the top ten hold about 8.4% of the sample.

Findings and caveats that apply to the study as a whole: VDJdb matching was skewed toward anti-spike CD8 responses and likely underestimated virus-specific expansions, missing private and CD4 specificities.

This was a case-control study nested in a cohort of healthcare workers in London, UK, who had nasopharyngeal swab PCR tests and blood samples taken every week. Healthcare workers were recruited during the week of the UK lockdown, between 23 and 31 March 2020, and followed weekly for up to roughly 15 weeks. This TCR derives from an adult who was a healthcare worker with PCR-confirmed SARS-CoV-2 infection or an uninfected control (not recorded which). The source material was whole blood, sampled at baseline. The sequence links TRBV19 to TRBJ2-1, with TRBD2 perhaps the D gene, on 6 matching bases. The sequenced DNA: TGTGCCAGTACACAACCTAGCGTCACCTACAATGAGCAGTTCTTC. This yields the protein CASTQPSVTYNEQFF. Where the CDR3 stops, the reference TRBV19 and TRBJ2-1 genes take over; the full variable domain is DGGITQSPKYLFRKEGQNVTLSCEQNLNHDAMYWYRQDPGQGLRLIYYSQIVNDFQKGDIAEGYSVSREKKESFPLTVTSAQKNPTAFYLCASTQPSVTYNEQFFGPGTRLTVL.